This T cell receptor beta chain was recovered during a study of T cell repertoires in cytomegalovirus infection. Overall study: As its CMV epitopes, the study selected recently identified HLA-C-restricted and well-studied HLA-B-restricted targets. Public signatures in TCR beta pointed to CMV infection and matching HLA type.

TCRdb used MiXCR to reprocess the reads, holding one entry per CDR3 protein. The sample carries 300,000 or so distinct CDR3 sequences, 20% to 25% recorded once. V shed 0 bases, J shed 4 bases, and the junction held 2 bases outside the gene matches. There are 15 residues in the CDR3. CDR1 and CDR2 (germline): SGHTA, FQGNSA. Study observations and caveats: The ex vivo response showed dominance by HLA-C-restricted CMV-specific TCR beta clonotypes.

Remarks on this clonotype: Its target is unknown.

This TCR was recovered from a human donor in good health (CMV status not recorded). Some clones in this sample may be carry-over from other donors' samples. V is TRBV7-2 and J is TRBJ2-7; 11 bases are shared with TRBD2. Material: cultured PBMCs, obtained from culture after CMV antigen stimulation. In nucleotides, the CDR3 is TGTGCCAGCAGCTTAGCCGGGACTAGCGGATACGAGCAGTACGTC. Its protein is CASSLAGTSGYEQYV.